Sequencing of this T cell receptor beta chain was carried out in a study of blood T cell repertoires in COVID-19. Study-wide background: The United States, Italy and Spain supplied acute and convalescent COVID-19 samples. In each case, the material was cDNA or gDNA derived from T cells, B-cell-depleted T cells, or PBMCs.

The germline V gene has CDR1 MNHEY and CDR2 SMNVEV (reference sequence). V was shortened by 3 bases and J by 1 base, with 6 bases between the two germline ends. The CDR3 runs to 13 residues. Authors' data handling: For nucleated cells, counts were estimated from reference gene primer amplification. Clones were read by immunoSEQ multiplex PCR, and TCRdb kept only the in-frame ones, dropping some. V, J and clone size are those of that table, while D and trimming were read from the DNA. The sample has over 70,000 clones; approximately 85% are singletons. This TCR came from a man older than 75 with acute or convalescent COVID-19. The chain couples TRBV27 to TRBJ1-1; D gene ambiguous. Sequencing input: peripheral blood. This chain's CDR3 is CASSFGGNTEAFF. Written as DNA, the CDR3 is TGTGCCAGCAGTTTCGGCGGGAACACTGAAGCTTTCTTT.